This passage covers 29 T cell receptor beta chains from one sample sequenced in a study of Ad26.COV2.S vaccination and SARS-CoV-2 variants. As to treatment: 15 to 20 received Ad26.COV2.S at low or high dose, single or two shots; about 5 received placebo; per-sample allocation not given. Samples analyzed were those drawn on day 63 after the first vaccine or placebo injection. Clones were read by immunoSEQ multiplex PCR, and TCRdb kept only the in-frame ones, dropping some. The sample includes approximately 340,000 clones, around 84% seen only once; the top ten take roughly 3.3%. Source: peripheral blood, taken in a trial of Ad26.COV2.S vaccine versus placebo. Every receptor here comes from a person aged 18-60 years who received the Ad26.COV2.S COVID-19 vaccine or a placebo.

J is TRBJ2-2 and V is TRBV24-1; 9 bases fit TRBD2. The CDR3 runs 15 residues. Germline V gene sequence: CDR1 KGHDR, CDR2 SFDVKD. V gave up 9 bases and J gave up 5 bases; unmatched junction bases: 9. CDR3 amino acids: CATLSAGGPTGELFF. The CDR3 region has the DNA TGTGCCACCCTGTCAGCGGGAGGCCCGACCGGGGAGCTGTTTTTT.

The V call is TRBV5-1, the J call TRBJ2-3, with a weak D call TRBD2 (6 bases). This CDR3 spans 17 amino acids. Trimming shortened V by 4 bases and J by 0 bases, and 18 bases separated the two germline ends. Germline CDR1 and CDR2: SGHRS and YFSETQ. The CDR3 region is CASSDLLGRGSTDTQYF. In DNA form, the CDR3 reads TGCGCCAGCAGCGACCTCCTTGGGCGGGGTAGCACAGATACGCAGTATTTT.

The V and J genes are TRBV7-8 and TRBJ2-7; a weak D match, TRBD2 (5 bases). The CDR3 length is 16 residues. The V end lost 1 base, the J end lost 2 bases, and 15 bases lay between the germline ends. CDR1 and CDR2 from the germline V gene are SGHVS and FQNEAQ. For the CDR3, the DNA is TGTGCCAGCAGCTTAGTGTTCCCGGGATCCACCTACGAGCAGTACTTC. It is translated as CASSLVFPGSTYEQYF.

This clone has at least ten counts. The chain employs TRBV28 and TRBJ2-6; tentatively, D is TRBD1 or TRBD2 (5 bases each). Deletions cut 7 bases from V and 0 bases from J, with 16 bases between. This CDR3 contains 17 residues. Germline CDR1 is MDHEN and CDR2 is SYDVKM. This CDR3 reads CASTDGDGDSGANVLTF. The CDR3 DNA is TGTGCCAGCACCGACGGGGACGGAGACTCTGGGGCCAACGTCCTGACTTTC.

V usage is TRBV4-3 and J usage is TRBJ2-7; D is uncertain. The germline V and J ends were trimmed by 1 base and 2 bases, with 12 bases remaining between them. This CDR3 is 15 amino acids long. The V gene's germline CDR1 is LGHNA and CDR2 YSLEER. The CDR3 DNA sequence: TGCGCCAGCAGCCAAGGACATCCCAGCACCTACGAGCAGTACTTC. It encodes CASSQGHPSTYEQYF.

The DNA of the CDR3 is TGTGCCAGCAGTTCCGACCCAGGGCCTGGAAACACCATATATTTT. Amino acid sequence: CASSSDPGPGNTIYF. The chain recombines TRBV6-5 with TRBJ1-3; D is perhaps TRBD1 (5 bases). From germline, CDR1 is MNHEY and CDR2 SVGAGI. Trimming left V 4 bases short and J 2 bases short, with 12 bases between. This CDR3 contains 15 residues.

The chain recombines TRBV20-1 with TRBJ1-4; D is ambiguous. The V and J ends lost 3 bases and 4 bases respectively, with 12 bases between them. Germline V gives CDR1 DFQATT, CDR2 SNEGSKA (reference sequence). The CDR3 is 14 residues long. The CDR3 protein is CSASIYGDNEKLFF. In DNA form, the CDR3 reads TGCAGTGCTAGTATTTACGGAGATAATGAAAAACTGTTTTTT.

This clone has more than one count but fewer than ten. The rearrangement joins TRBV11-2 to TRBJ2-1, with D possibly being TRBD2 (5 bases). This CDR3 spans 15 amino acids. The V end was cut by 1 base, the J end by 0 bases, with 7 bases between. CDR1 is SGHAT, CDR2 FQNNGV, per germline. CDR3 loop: CASSLGRASYNEQFF. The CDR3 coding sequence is TGTGCCAGCAGCTTAGGGCGGGCCTCCTACAATGAGCAGTTCTTC.

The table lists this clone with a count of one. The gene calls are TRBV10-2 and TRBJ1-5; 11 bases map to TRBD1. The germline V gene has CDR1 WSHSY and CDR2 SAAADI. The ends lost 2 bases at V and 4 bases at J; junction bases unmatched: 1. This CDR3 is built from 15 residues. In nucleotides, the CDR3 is TGCGCCAGCAGTGAGAGGGACAGGGGGAATCAGCCCCAGCATTTT. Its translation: CASSERDRGNQPQHF.

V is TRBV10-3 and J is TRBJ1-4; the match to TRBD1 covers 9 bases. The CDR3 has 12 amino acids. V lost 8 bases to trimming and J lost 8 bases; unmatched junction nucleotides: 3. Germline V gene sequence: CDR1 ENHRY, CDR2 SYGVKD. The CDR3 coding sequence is TGTGCCATCGGGACAGGGACCGAAAAACTGTTTTTT. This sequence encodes CAIGTGTEKLFF.

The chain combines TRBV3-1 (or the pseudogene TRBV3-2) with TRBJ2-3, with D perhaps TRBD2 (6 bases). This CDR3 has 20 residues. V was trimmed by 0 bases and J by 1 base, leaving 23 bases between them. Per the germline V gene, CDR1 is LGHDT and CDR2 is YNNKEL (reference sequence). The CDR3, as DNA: TGTGCCAGCAGCCAAGATCGATGGGGGGTATCGGAATTGGGCACAGATACGCAGTATTTT. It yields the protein CASSQDRWGVSELGTDTQYF.

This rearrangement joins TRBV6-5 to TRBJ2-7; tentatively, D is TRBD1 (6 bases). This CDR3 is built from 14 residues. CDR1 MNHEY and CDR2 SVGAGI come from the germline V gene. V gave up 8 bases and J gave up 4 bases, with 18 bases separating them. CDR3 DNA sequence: TGTGCCAGCGCCGAGGGGGTCAATAGGTACGAGCAGTACTTC. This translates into CASAEGVNRYEQYF.

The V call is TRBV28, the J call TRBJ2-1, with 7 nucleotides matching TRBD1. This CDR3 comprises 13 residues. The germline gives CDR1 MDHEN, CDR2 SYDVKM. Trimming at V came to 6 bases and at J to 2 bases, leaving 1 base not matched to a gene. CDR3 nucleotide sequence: TGTGCCAGCAGGACAGGGCCCTACAATGAGCAGTTCTTC. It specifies CASRTGPYNEQFF.

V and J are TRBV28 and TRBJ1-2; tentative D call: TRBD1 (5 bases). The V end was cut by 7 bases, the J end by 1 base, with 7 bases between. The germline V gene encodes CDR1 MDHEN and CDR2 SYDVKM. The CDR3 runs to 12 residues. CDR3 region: CASMTDNYGYTF. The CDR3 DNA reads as TGTGCCAGCATGACAGATAACTATGGCTACACCTTC.

CDR3 nucleotide sequence: TGCGCCAGCAGACCCGGGACAGGGGGCGGCGGGCAGTACTTC. As protein: CASRPGTGGGGQYF. V and J are TRBV5-1 and TRBJ2-7; 12 bases map to TRBD1. V lost 5 bases, J lost 9 bases, and 9 bases stayed unmatched. Per the germline V gene, CDR1 is SGHRS and CDR2 is YFSETQ. The CDR3 length is 14 residues.

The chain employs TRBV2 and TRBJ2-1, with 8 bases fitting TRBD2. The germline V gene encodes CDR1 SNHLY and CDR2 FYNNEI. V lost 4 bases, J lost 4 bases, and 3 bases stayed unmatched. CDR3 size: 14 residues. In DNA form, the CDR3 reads TGTGCCAGCAGTGTCACTAGCGGTTACAATGAGCAGTTCTTC. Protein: CASSVTSGYNEQFF. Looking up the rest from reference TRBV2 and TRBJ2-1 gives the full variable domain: EPEVTQTPSHQVTQMGQEVILRCVPISNHLYFYWYRQILGQKVEFLVSFYNNEISEKSEIFDDQFSVERPDGSNFTLKIRSTKLEDSAMYFCASSVTSGYNEQFFGPGTRLTVL.

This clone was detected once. The DNA of the CDR3 is TGTGCCAGCAGCTTAAAGACAGATAATTCACCCCTCCACTTT. Amino acids: CASSLKTDNSPLHF. The rearrangement uses TRBV7-9 and TRBJ1-6, with a weak D call TRBD1 (5 bases). CDR1 is SEHNR and CDR2 is FQNEAQ in the germline V gene (reference sequence). V lost 2 bases and J 5 bases, leaving 7 bases between the germline ends. This CDR3 spans 14 amino acids.

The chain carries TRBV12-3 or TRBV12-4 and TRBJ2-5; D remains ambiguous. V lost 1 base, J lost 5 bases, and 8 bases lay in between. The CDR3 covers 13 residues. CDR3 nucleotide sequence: TGTGCCAGCAGTTTAGTGGGCGCGGAGACCCAGTACTTC. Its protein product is CASSLVGAETQYF.

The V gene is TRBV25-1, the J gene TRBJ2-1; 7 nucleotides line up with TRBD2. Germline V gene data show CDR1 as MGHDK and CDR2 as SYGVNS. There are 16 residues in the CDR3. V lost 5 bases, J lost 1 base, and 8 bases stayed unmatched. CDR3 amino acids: CASSFLAGGSYNEQFF. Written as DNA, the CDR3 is TGTGCCAGCAGTTTCTTAGCGGGCGGATCCTACAATGAGCAGTTCTTC.

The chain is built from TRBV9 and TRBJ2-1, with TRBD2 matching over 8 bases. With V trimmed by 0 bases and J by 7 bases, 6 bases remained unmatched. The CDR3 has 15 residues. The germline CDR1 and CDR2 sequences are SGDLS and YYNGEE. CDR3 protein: CASSVVVGGVNEQFF. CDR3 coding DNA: TGTGCCAGCAGCGTAGTGGTCGGGGGGGTTAATGAGCAGTTCTTC.

The CDR3 spells CASSLFGTGQETQYF. CDR3 bases: TGTGCCAGCAGCCTATTCGGGACAGGACAAGAGACCCAGTACTTC. The rearrangement links TRBV7-9 to TRBJ2-5; 8 bases are shared with TRBD1. V lost 5 bases and J lost 2; bases outside the gene matches: 7. This CDR3 contains 15 residues. Germline V gives CDR1 SEHNR, CDR2 FQNEAQ (reference sequence).

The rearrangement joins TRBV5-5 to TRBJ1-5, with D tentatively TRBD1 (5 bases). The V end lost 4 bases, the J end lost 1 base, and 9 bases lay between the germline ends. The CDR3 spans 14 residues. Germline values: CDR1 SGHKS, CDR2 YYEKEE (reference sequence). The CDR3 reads CASSGATSNQPQHF. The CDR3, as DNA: TGTGCCAGCAGCGGGGCGACCAGCAATCAGCCCCAGCATTTT.

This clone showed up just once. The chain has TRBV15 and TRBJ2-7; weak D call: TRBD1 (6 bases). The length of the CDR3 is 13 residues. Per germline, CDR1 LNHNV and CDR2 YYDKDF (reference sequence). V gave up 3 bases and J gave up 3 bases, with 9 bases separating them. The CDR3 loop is CATSREDSYEQYF. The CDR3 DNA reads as TGTGCCACCAGCAGGGAGGACAGCTACGAGCAGTACTTC.

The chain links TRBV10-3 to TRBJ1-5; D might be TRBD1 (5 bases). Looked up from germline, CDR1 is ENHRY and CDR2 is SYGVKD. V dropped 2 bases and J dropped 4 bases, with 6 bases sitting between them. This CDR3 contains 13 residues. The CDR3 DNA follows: TGTGCCATCAGTGAGGAGGGGAATCAGCCCCAGCATTTT. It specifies CAISEEGNQPQHF.

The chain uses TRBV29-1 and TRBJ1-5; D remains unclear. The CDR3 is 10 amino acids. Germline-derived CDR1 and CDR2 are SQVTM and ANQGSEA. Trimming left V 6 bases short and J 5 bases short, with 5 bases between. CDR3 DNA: TGCAGCGTCGGTCATCAGCCCCAGCATTTT. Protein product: CSVGHQPQHF.

Here the CDR3 reads CSVEMSHPYEQYF. The CDR3 region has the DNA TGCAGCGTTGAAATGTCTCACCCCTACGAGCAGTACTTC. This chain uses TRBV29-1 with TRBJ2-7; D unclear. Between the trimmed V and J ends, which lost 2 bases and 2 bases, there was a span of 10 bases. Germline loops: CDR1 SQVTM, CDR2 ANQGSEA. The CDR3 contains 13 residues.

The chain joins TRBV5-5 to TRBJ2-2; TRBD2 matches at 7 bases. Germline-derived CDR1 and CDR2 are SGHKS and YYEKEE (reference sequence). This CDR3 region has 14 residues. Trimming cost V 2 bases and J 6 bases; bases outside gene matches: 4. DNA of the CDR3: TGTGCCAGCAGCTTTTTCGGGGGGTCCGGGGAGCTGTTTTTT. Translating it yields CASSFFGGSGELFF.

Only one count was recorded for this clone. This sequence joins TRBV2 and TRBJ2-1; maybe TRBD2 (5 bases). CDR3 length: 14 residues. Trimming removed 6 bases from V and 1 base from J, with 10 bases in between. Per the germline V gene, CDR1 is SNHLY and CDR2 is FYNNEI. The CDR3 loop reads CASRTEASYNEQFF. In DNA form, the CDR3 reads TGTGCCAGCAGGACGGAGGCGTCCTACAATGAGCAGTTCTTC. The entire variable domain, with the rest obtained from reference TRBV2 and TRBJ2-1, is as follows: EPEVTQTPSHQVTQMGQEVILRCVPISNHLYFYWYRQILGQKVEFLVSFYNNEISEKSEIFDDQFSVERPDGSNFTLKIRSTKLEDSAMYFCASRTEASYNEQFFGPGTRLTVL.

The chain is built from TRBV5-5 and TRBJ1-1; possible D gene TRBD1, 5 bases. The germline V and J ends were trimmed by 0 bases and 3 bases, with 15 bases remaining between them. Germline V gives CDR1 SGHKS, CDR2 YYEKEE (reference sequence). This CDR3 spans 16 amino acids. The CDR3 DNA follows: TGTGCCAGCAGCTTGGAAGTTGGGGCGGGGTACACTGAAGCTTTCTTT. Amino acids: CASSLEVGAGYTEAFF.